This T cell receptor (beta chain) was identified during a study of T cells after yellow fever vaccination. This clonotype showed up just a few times. The target antigen is unknown. Trimming removed 4 bases at V and 6 bases at J, with 17 bases between. Germline-derived CDR1 and CDR2 are SGHKS and YYEKEE (reference sequence). This CDR3 is built from 14 residues. Study-wide points: Weaker, the secondary response had a peak occurring faster, on day 5 versus 15. Of the clonotypes, a small share occurred in both CD4 and CD8 compartments.

Each CDR3 protein is one row after TCRdb ran MiXCR on the 5' RACE reads. The data show about 340,000 distinct CDR3 sequences, with 3% to 4.5% seen just once and 20% to 25% held by the top ten. The receptor comes from a man aged 18-30 years who received the YFV17D yellow fever vaccine. Specimen: PBMCs, collected 5 days after the yellow fever booster vaccination. This rearrangement joins TRBV5-5 to TRBJ2-7; D tentatively reads TRBD1 or TRBD2 (6 bases each). CDR3 in amino acids: CASSLRLQGGEQYV. The CDR3 DNA follows: TGTGCCAGCAGCCTACGTCTACAGGGAGGCGAGCAGTACGTC.